This TCR beta chain is from a study of cytomegalovirus exposure and HLA in healthy donors. Study conclusions and caveats: Researchers had no immune exposure information except CMV serostatus available. Prior analysis indicated that the majority of TCR beta V segments exhibited productivity approximately 87% or approximately 30% of the time.

With 60 Vbeta and 13 Jbeta primers, the PCR was carried out. Libraries were prepared by immunoSEQ multiplex PCR; TCRdb keeps only in-frame clonotypes and omits some of them. The table has over 100,000 clones, around 65% seen once. About this clone itself: Its antigen is as yet unknown.

V lost 6 bases and J 3 bases, leaving 12 bases between the germline ends. The length of the CDR3 is 14 residues. Per the germline V gene, CDR1 is SGHAT and CDR2 is FQNNGV. Nominally healthy donors provided the samples, though records likely missed some immune exposures. This chain links TRBV11-2 with TRBJ1-3; possible D gene TRBD1, 6 bases. Sequences were obtained from PBMCs. The clonotype comes from a man younger than 35 in good health and CMV-seronegative. The CDR3 bases are TGTGCCAGCAGTGGGGGCAGCATTGGAAACACCATATATTTT. Amino acid sequence: CASSGGSIGNTIYF. The full variable domain, its missing parts supplied by reference TRBV11-2 and TRBJ1-3, is EAGVAQSPRYKIIEKRQSVAFWCNPISGHATLYWYQQILGQGPKLLIQFQNNGVVDDSQLPKDRFSAERLKGVDSTLKIQPAKLEDSAVYLCASSGGSIGNTIYFGEGSWLTVV.